Below are 18 T cell receptor beta chains sequenced from a single sample in a study of T cell clonotyping in hematopoietic cell transplantation. Method: immunoSEQ multiplex PCR; TCRdb's copy keeps in-frame clones and lacks some. There are over a thousand clones in the sample; about 85% occur only once, and less than 45% lies in the top ten. The sample consisted of peripheral blood mononuclear cells, taken 180 days after allogeneic stem cell transplant. The receptors shown here come from a female patient aged 50-65 years who had an allogeneic stem cell transplant from an unrelated donor, so T cells may come from the graft donor. Some clones in this sample may be carry-over from other donors' samples.

The chain combines TRBV5-4 with TRBJ1-2, with D possibly being TRBD1 (5 bases). CDR3 size: 13 residues. CDR1 and CDR2 (germline): SGHNT, YYREEE (reference sequence). Trimming left V 6 bases short and J 4 bases short, with 13 bases between. The CDR3 DNA follows: TGTGCCAGCACCCTTGGGGGGGGCTATGGCTACACCTTC. Protein: CASTLGGGYGYTF.

The chain joins TRBV29-1 to TRBJ1-2; weak D call: TRBD1 (6 bases). The CDR3 has 12 amino acids. V dropped 1 base and J dropped 7 bases, with 10 bases sitting between them. Germline V gives CDR1 SQVTM, CDR2 ANQGSEA. CDR3 amino acids: CSVEGGGGGYTF. In nucleotides, the CDR3 is TGCAGCGTTGAAGGGGGAGGGGGTGGCTACACCTTC.

The genes are TRBV19 and TRBJ1-1; 10 nucleotides match TRBD1. The CDR3 spans 14 residues. Looked up from germline, CDR1 is LNHDA and CDR2 is SQIVND (reference sequence). With 9 bases clipped from V and 0 bases from J, the junction kept 4 bases outside the gene matches. The CDR3 is CASETGGLNTEAFF. CDR3 in DNA: TGTGCCAGCGAGACAGGGGGCTTGAACACTGAAGCTTTCTTT.

The chain uses TRBV9 and TRBJ2-4, with D possibly matching TRBD2 (5 bases). Germline values: CDR1 SGDLS, CDR2 YYNGEE. V was shortened by 0 bases and J by 6 bases, with 13 bases between the two germline ends. The CDR3 length is 15 residues. The CDR3 loop reads CASSVEGGRGNIQYF. The CDR3 DNA follows: TGTGCCAGCAGCGTAGAAGGCGGGCGTGGAAACATTCAGTACTTC.

The chain employs TRBV7-8 and TRBJ1-5; weak D call: TRBD1 (5 bases). Germline lookup yields CDR1 SGHVS and CDR2 FQNEAQ. The CDR3 is 16 residues long. Trimming cost V 5 bases and J 2 bases, with 16 bases left between them. CDR3 region: CASSLPGPRRNQPQHF. Written as DNA, the CDR3 is TGTGCCAGCAGCCTTCCGGGGCCAAGGCGCAATCAGCCCCAGCATTTT.

V and J are TRBV25-1 and TRBJ1-2, with D hard to call. This CDR3 contains 12 residues. CDR1 MGHDK and CDR2 SYGVNS come from the germline V gene. Trimming shortened V by 1 base and J by 8 bases, and 8 bases separated the two germline ends. CDR3: CASSESAVGYTF. The CDR3 DNA sequence: TGTGCCAGCAGTGAATCAGCTGTGGGCTACACCTTC.

The count of this clone is one. The chain combines TRBV11-2 with TRBJ2-2; TRBD1 matches 9 bases. CDR1 SGHAT and CDR2 FQNNGV come from the germline V gene. Trimming removed 4 bases from V and 8 bases from J; junction bases left unmatched: 5. CDR3 size: 14 residues. CDR3 protein: CASSSHRGLGELFF. In DNA form, the CDR3 reads TGTGCCAGCAGCTCACACAGGGGGCTGGGGGAGCTGTTTTTT.

The chain has TRBV18 and TRBJ2-7, with a weak D call TRBD1 (5 bases). The CDR3 is 16 amino acids. Germline V gene sequence: CDR1 KGHSH, CDR2 LQKENI. V was clipped by 0 bases and J by 0 bases, with 12 bases between them. CDR3 amino acids: CASSPPGQVNSYEQYF. The CDR3 nucleotides read TGTGCCAGCTCACCACCGGGGCAGGTCAACTCCTACGAGCAGTACTTC.

The chain couples TRBV5-5 to TRBJ2-6; maybe TRBD1 (5 bases). The CDR3 contains 16 residues. Trimming pared 4 bases from V and 2 bases from J, leaving 13 bases between. Per the germline V gene, CDR1 is SGHKS and CDR2 is YYEKEE (reference sequence). Written as DNA, the CDR3 is TGTGCCAGCAGCCTAACTTGGACAACTGGGGCCAACGTCCTGACTTTC. It yields the protein CASSLTWTTGANVLTF. The entire variable domain, with the rest obtained from reference TRBV5-5 and TRBJ2-6, is as follows: DAGVTQSPTHLIKTRGQQVTLRCSPISGHKSVSWYQQVLGQGPQFIFQYYEKEERGRGNFPDRFSARQFPNYSSELNVNALLLGDSALYLCASSLTWTTGANVLTFGAGSRLTVL.

The chain carries TRBV11-2 and TRBJ2-5, with D uncertain. V lost 5 bases, J lost 1 base, and 5 bases lay in between. CDR1 and CDR2 (germline): SGHAT, FQNNGV. This CDR3 comprises 12 residues. CDR3 bases: TGTGCCAGCAGCAAACTCCAAGAGACCCAGTACTTC. Protein product: CASSKLQETQYF. The variable domain in full, with the rest retrieved from reference TRBV11-2 and TRBJ2-5, is EAGVAQSPRYKIIEKRQSVAFWCNPISGHATLYWYQQILGQGPKLLIQFQNNGVVDDSQLPKDRFSAERLKGVDSTLKIQPAKLEDSAVYLCASSKLQETQYFGPGTRLLVL.

The J gene is TRBJ2-7, the V gene TRBV7-8, with a tentative D call TRBD1 (5 bases). CDR3 size: 14 residues. Trimming pared 3 bases from V and 4 bases from J, leaving 13 bases between. CDR1 is SGHVS and CDR2 is FQNEAQ in the germline V gene. The CDR3 protein is CASSFRTSLYEQYF. CDR3 coding DNA: TGTGCCAGCAGCTTCCGGACATCCCTGTACGAGCAGTACTTC.

The genes are TRBV27 and TRBJ1-6; possibly TRBD1 for D (6 bases). The V and J ends lost 0 bases and 7 bases respectively, with 13 bases between them. The length of the CDR3 is 16 residues. CDR1 and CDR2 (germline): MNHEY, SMNVEV (reference sequence). The CDR3 here is CASSLSGGGWNSPLHF. The CDR3 DNA follows: TGTGCCAGCAGTTTATCGGGAGGGGGATGGAATTCACCCCTCCACTTT.

The gene calls are TRBV7-8 and TRBJ2-5, with a tentative D call TRBD1 (6 bases). CDR3 length: 15 residues. The V end was cut by 6 bases, the J end by 5 bases, with 19 bases between. CDR1 SGHVS and CDR2 FQNEAQ come from the germline V gene. CDR3 in amino acids: CASRSWDNLWETQYF. The CDR3 DNA reads TGTGCCAGCAGATCTTGGGACAACCTCTGGGAGACCCAGTACTTC.

The gene calls are TRBV10-3 and TRBJ2-4, with 9 bases that match TRBD1. The CDR3 has 15 residues. Germline V gene sequence: CDR1 ENHRY, CDR2 SYGVKD. With V trimmed by 6 bases and J by 9 bases, 12 bases remained unmatched. Written as DNA, the CDR3 is TGTGCCATCAGCCCCGGGACAGGGACCGTTGGCATTCAGTACTTC. It encodes CAISPGTGTVGIQYF.

This clone was recorded only once. This chain uses TRBV29-1 with TRBJ2-7; a possible D gene is TRBD2 (6 bases). CDR3 length: 13 amino acids. Between the trimmed V and J ends, which lost 6 bases and 3 bases, there was a span of 15 bases. CDR1 and CDR2 (germline): SQVTM, ANQGSEA. CDR3 amino acids: CSVLGGNSYEQYF. The CDR3 DNA reads as TGCAGCGTCCTTGGAGGGAATAGCTACGAGCAGTACTTC.

This rearrangement joins TRBV11-2 to TRBJ1-2; D remains ambiguous. The CDR3 length is 15 residues. V gave up 5 bases and J gave up 4 bases, with 17 bases separating them. Germline V gives CDR1 SGHAT, CDR2 FQNNGV. This CDR3 is CASSPPELGIYGYTF. Written as DNA, the CDR3 is TGTGCCAGCAGCCCACCGGAGTTAGGCATCTATGGCTACACCTTC. The full variable domain, rest sourced from reference TRBV11-2 and TRBJ1-2, is EAGVAQSPRYKIIEKRQSVAFWCNPISGHATLYWYQQILGQGPKLLIQFQNNGVVDDSQLPKDRFSAERLKGVDSTLKIQPAKLEDSAVYLCASSPPELGIYGYTFGSGTRLTVV.

The V gene is TRBV6-6, the J gene TRBJ1-5, with 8 bases identical to TRBD1. The junction had 2 bases not matched to a gene; V was cut back by 2 bases and J by 2 bases. From germline, CDR1 is MNHNY and CDR2 SVGAGI (reference sequence). The CDR3 consists of 15 residues. CDR3 residues: CASSYPTGGNQPQHF. In DNA, the CDR3 is TGTGCCAGCAGTTACCCGACAGGGGGCAATCAGCCCCAGCATTTT.

As DNA, the CDR3 is TGTGCCAGCAGTGAAACGGGTATTGGTTATGCAGATACGCAGTATTTT. Amino acids: CASSETGIGYADTQYF. J is TRBJ2-3 and V is TRBV2; D is unclear. Trimming cost V 2 bases and J 4 bases, with 16 bases left between them. Germline CDR1 and CDR2: SNHLY and FYNNEI. The CDR3 spans 16 residues.